One sample yielded the 19 T cell receptor beta chains listed below, sequenced in a study of blood T cell repertoires in COVID-19. Sequencing used immunoSEQ multiplex PCR; TCRdb keeps in-frame clones, though not all of them. The sample consists of fewer than 150,000 clones, 70% to 85% of them appearing once. Sample: peripheral blood. These receptors were taken from a woman in her forties or fifties with acute or convalescent COVID-19.

This chain links TRBV3-1 (or the pseudogene TRBV3-2) with TRBJ2-7; 8 bases are a match to TRBD1. J was trimmed by 4 bases and V by 4 bases; bases with no gene match: 9. Germline CDR1 is LGHDT and CDR2 is YNNKEL (reference sequence). The CDR3 spans 15 residues. As DNA, the CDR3 is TGTGCCAGCAGCCTATACGGACAGGGACCGTACGAGCAGTACTTC. Its translation: CASSLYGQGPYEQYF.

V usage is TRBV30 and J usage is TRBJ1-1; no reliable D call. The CDR3 contains 11 residues. Germline CDR1 GTSNPN, CDR2 SVGIG (reference sequence). V was pared by 2 bases and J by 8 bases, with 9 bases between. Here the CDR3 reads CAWSPLPEAFF. The CDR3 nucleotides are TGTGCCTGGAGTCCTCTCCCCGAAGCTTTCTTT.

This chain joins TRBV5-4 and TRBJ2-7; 10 nucleotides align to TRBD2. The CDR3 extends over 14 amino acids. With V trimmed by 2 bases and J by 2 bases, 1 base remained unmatched. Per germline, CDR1 SGHNT and CDR2 YYREEE (reference sequence). The CDR3 sequence: CASSLAGGTYEQYF. CDR3 nucleotides: TGTGCCAGCAGCTTAGCGGGGGGGACCTACGAGCAGTACTTC.

The rearrangement joins TRBV28 to TRBJ1-2; a possible D gene is TRBD1 (6 bases). The CDR3 spans 15 residues. Germline V gene sequence: CDR1 MDHEN, CDR2 SYDVKM. Trimming stripped 6 bases from V and 8 bases from J, with 22 bases between. DNA for the CDR3: TGTGCCAGCAGGCCACGGACAGTTCTAGATCGGGGCTACACCTTC. This codes for CASRPRTVLDRGYTF.

The V gene is TRBV2, the J gene TRBJ1-3; maybe TRBD1 (5 bases). The V end was cut by 6 bases, the J end by 0 bases, with 12 bases between. In germline, CDR1 is SNHLY, CDR2 FYNNEI. The CDR3 covers 15 residues. The CDR3 region has the DNA TGTGCCAGCAGCTCCGGACAAGCCTCTGGAAACACCATATATTTT. It codes for CASSSGQASGNTIYF.

The V and J genes are TRBV5-4 and TRBJ2-2; TRBD1 matches 7 bases. V was clipped by 5 bases and J by 3 bases; unmatched bases: 7. Germline assignment: CDR1 SGHNT and CDR2 YYREEE (reference sequence). The CDR3 sequence is 15 residues long. The chain's CDR3 is CASRPGTDYTGELFF. Written as DNA, the CDR3 is TGTGCCAGCAGACCTGGGACAGACTACACCGGGGAGCTGTTTTTT.

The V and J genes are TRBV23-1 and TRBJ1-6; perhaps TRBD1 as D (5 bases). TRBV23-1 counts as an open reading frame of uncertain function. Trimming removed 6 bases at V and 10 bases at J, with 16 bases between. The CDR3 extends over 14 amino acids. The chain's CDR3 is CASRLDRVESPLHF. CDR3 coding DNA: TGCGCCAGCAGGTTAGACAGAGTTGAGTCACCCCTCCACTTT.

This clone appeared a single time. The gene calls are TRBV7-2 and TRBJ2-1; possible D gene TRBD2, 6 bases. Trimming took 3 bases from V and 8 from J, leaving 11 bases between them. This CDR3 has 13 amino acids. Per germline, CDR1 SGHTA and CDR2 FQGNSA. The CDR3 DNA follows: TGTGCCAGCAGCTTGGGGGGAGTATATGAGCAGTTCTTC. Translated: CASSLGGVYEQFF. Filled out from reference TRBV7-2 and TRBJ2-1, the complete variable domain reads GAGVSQSPSNKVTEKGKDVELRCDPISGHTALYWYRQSLGQGLEFLIYFQGNSAPDKSGLPSDRFSAERTGGSVSTLTIQRTQQEDSAVYLCASSLGGVYEQFFGPGTRLTVL.

This chain connects TRBV19 to TRBJ2-4; 8 nucleotides match TRBD1. Germline V gives CDR1 LNHDA, CDR2 SQIVND (reference sequence). After removal of 5 bases from V and 0 bases from J, the junction contained 6 bases not matched to a gene. The CDR3 runs 16 residues. The CDR3 here is CASSDGTGLAKNIQYF. The CDR3 bases are TGTGCCAGTAGTGACGGGACAGGTTTAGCCAAAAACATTCAGTACTTC.

This clone is a singleton in its sample. The chain joins TRBV7-2 to TRBJ2-3; 11 nucleotides agree with TRBD2. V was pared by 5 bases and J by 5 bases, with 9 bases of the junction left unmatched. Germline CDR1 reads SGHTA; CDR2 reads FQGNSA. The CDR3 contains 16 residues. For the CDR3, the DNA is TGTGCCAGCAGCAGACGGACTAGCGGGTTTGAAGATACGCAGTATTTT. This codes for CASSRRTSGFEDTQYF.

Only one count was recorded for this clone. V usage is TRBV5-1 and J usage is TRBJ1-1; a possible D gene is TRBD1 (5 bases). V was trimmed by 2 bases and J by 1 base, leaving 18 bases between them. The germline gives CDR1 SGHRS, CDR2 YFSETQ. The CDR3 loop spans 17 amino acids. DNA for the CDR3: TGCGCCAGCAGCTTAGACAGTAACTTTATAGCGAACACTGAAGCTTTCTTT. As protein: CASSLDSNFIANTEAFF.

This clone has only one observation. Other DNA sequences of this sample code for an identical CDR3. The chain combines TRBV30 with TRBJ1-3; D gene ambiguous. The CDR3 contains 13 residues. Germline V gene data show CDR1 as GTSNPN and CDR2 as SVGIG (reference sequence). V shed 2 bases and J shed 0 bases, with 5 bases lying between them. The CDR3: CAWSPGSGNTIYF. Here the CDR3 DNA reads TGTGCCTGGAGTCCAGGCTCTGGAAACACCATATATTTT.

The rearrangement joins TRBV29-1 to TRBJ1-5; 9 bases are shared with TRBD1. After removal of 7 bases from V and 3 bases from J, the junction contained 4 bases not matched to a gene. CDR3 length: 13 residues. Germline loops: CDR1 SQVTM, CDR2 ANQGSEA. CDR3 nucleotide sequence: TGCAGCGCGGGACAGGGCAACAATCAGCCCCAGCATTTT. Its protein product is CSAGQGNNQPQHF.

The chain couples TRBV29-1 to TRBJ2-1; the D gene is possibly TRBD2 (7 bases). The CDR3 loop spans 13 amino acids. The V end lost 2 bases, the J end lost 7 bases, and 12 bases lay between the germline ends. Germline CDR1 SQVTM, CDR2 ANQGSEA. The CDR3 DNA follows: TGCAGCGTTGAACGGGGGGCCGAAAATGAGCAGTTCTTC. Its translation: CSVERGAENEQFF.

The chain uses TRBV7-9 and TRBJ1-5, with a tentative D call TRBD1 (6 bases). Germline CDR1 reads SEHNR; CDR2 reads FQNEAQ (reference sequence). CDR3 size: 14 residues. V was trimmed by 5 bases and J by 6 bases, leaving 14 bases between them. The CDR3 sequence: CASSAQTGSQPQHF. For the CDR3, the DNA is TGTGCCAGCAGCGCACAGACAGGCTCTCAGCCCCAGCATTTT.

The J gene is TRBJ1-3, the V gene TRBV5-6, with 8 bases aligning to TRBD1. The length of the CDR3 is 15 residues. V was pared by 2 bases and J by 4 bases, with 5 bases of the junction left unmatched. The germline V gene has CDR1 SGHDT and CDR2 YYEEEE. CDR3 in DNA: TGTGCCAGCAGCTTCGGGCAGGGGGCAGGAAACACCATATATTTT. It encodes CASSFGQGAGNTIYF.

This clone was observed a handful of times. The CDR3 is CASSVAGSSYNSPLHF. The CDR3 DNA follows: TGTGCCAGCAGCGTAGCCGGGAGCTCCTATAATTCACCCCTCCACTTT. The V and J genes are TRBV9 and TRBJ1-6; D not certain. Germline CDR1 and CDR2: SGDLS and YYNGEE. Trimming removed 0 bases from V and 0 bases from J, with 7 bases in between. The CDR3 runs 16 residues. Drawing the rest from reference TRBV9 and TRBJ1-6, the complete variable domain is DSGVTQTPKHLITATGQRVTLRCSPRSGDLSVYWYQQSLDQGLQFLIQYYNGEERAKGNILERFSAQQFPDLHSELNLSSLELGDSALYFCASSVAGSSYNSPLHFGNGTRLTVT.

This clone appeared once. The chain couples TRBV19 to TRBJ1-5; D is possibly TRBD1 (5 bases). The CDR3 extends over 13 amino acids. V lost 7 bases and J lost 4, with 11 bases in between. CDR1 is LNHDA and CDR2 is SQIVND in the germline V gene (reference sequence). The CDR3 coding sequence is TGTGCCAGTAAACAGGCGCGTAATCAGCCCCAGCATTTT. Protein sequence: CASKQARNQPQHF.

The V gene is TRBV7-2, the J gene TRBJ1-2; TRBD1 is a possible D gene (5 bases). The CDR3 consists of 14 residues. The V and J ends lost 2 bases and 6 bases respectively, with 13 bases between them. Germline CDR1 is SGHTA and CDR2 is FQGNSA. CDR3 sequence: CASSLNRQLDGYTF. In DNA, the CDR3 is TGTGCCAGCAGCTTAAACAGGCAGTTGGATGGCTACACCTTC.